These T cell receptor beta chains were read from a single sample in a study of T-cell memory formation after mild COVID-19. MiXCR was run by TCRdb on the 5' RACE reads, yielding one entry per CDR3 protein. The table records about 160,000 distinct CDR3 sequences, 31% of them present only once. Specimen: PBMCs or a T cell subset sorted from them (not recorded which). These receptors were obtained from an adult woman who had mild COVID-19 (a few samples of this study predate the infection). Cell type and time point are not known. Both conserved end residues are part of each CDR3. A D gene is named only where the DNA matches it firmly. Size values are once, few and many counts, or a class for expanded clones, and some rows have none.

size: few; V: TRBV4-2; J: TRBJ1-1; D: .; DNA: TGTGCCAGCAGCCAAGATGGGGGCCAGTACACTGAAGCTTTCTTT; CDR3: CASSQDGGQYTEAFF
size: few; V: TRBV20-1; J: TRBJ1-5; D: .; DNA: TGCAGTGCTAGATCAGGGATTAGCAATCAGCCCCAGCATTTT; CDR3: CSARSGISNQPQHF
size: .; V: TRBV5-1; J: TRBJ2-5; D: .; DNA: TGCGCCAGCAGCTTTGGACGGTCAAAGGAGACCCAGTACTTC; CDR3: CASSFGRSKETQYF
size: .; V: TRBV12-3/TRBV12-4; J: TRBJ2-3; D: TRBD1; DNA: TGTGCCAGCAGGAGGGACAGGAACACAGATACGCAGTATTTT; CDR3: CASRRDRNTDTQYF
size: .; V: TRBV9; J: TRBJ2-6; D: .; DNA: TGTGCCAGCAGCGTAGGTTCCGGACAGAACTCTGGGGCCAACGTCCTGACTTTC; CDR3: CASSVGSGQNSGANVLTF
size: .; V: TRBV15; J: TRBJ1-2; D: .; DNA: TGTGCCACCAGCAGATCCCTTGGCGGGGATCGCTATGGCTACACCTTC; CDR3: CATSRSLGGDRYGYTF
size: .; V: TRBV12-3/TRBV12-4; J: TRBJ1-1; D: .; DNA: TGTGCCAGCAGCCGAATCGGGCGAGCTGAAGCTTTCTTT; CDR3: CASSRIGRAEAFF
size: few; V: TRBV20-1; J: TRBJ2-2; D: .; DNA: TGCAGTGCTAGAGTGGCGGGAACGGACACCGGGGAGCTGTTTTTT; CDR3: CSARVAGTDTGELFF
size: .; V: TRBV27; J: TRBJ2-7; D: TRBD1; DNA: TGTGCCAGCAGTTTATGGGGTCGACAGGGTGTCTACGAGCAGTACTTC; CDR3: CASSLWGRQGVYEQYF
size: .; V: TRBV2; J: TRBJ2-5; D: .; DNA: TGTGCCAGCAGGGCTTCACGGGGAGGAGAGACCCAGTACTTC; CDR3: CASRASRGGETQYF
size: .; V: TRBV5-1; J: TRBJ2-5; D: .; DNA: TGCGCCAGTTCTAGGGGTCCCACGAACCAAGAGACCCAGTACTTC; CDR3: CASSRGPTNQETQYF
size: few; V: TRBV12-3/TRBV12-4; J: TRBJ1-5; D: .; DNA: TGTGCCAGCAGTTTCAGGGTCGGTAATCAGCCCCAGCATTTT; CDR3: CASSFRVGNQPQHF
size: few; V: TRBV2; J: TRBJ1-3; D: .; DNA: TGTGCCAGCATTGACCAGCTACGCTCTGGAAACACCATATATTTT; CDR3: CASIDQLRSGNTIYF
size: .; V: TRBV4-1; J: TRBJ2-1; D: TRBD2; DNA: TGCGCCAGCAGCCTACCGGGACTAGCGGGGGCCAATGAGCAGTTCTTC; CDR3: CASSLPGLAGANEQFF
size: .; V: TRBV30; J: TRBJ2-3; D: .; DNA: TGTGCCTGGAGTAGCGTTACGCAGTATTTT; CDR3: CAWSSVTQYF
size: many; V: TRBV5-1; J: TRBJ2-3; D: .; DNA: TGCGCCAGCAGCTTGGAGGGGGGAGCAGATACGCAGTATTTT; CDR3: CASSLEGGADTQYF
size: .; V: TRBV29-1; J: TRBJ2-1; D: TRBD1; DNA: TGCAGCGTTGAAGGGCAGGGGGTCTCCTCCTACAATGAGCAGTTCTTC; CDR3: CSVEGQGVSSYNEQFF
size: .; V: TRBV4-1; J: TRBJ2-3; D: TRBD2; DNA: TGCGCCAGCAGCCAAGAGGGACTAGCGGGGGGCACCACAGATACGCAGTATTTT; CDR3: CASSQEGLAGGTTDTQYF
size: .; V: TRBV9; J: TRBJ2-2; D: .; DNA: TGTGCCAGCAGCGTCGGGACGCCCGGGGAGCTGTTTTTT; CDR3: CASSVGTPGELFF
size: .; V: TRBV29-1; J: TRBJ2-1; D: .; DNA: TGCAGCGTTGACAGTTACAATGAGCAGTTCTTC; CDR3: CSVDSYNEQFF
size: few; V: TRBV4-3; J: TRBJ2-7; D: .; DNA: TGCGCCAGCAGCCAAGATAGGGGCATACGCCGGTCCTCCTACGAGCAGTACTTC; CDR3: CASSQDRGIRRSSYEQYF
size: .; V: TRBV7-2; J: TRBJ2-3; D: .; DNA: TGTGCCAGCAGGTTTACACGGACAGATACGCAGTATTTT; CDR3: CASRFTRTDTQYF
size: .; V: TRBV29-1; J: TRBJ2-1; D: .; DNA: TGCAGCGCCCGCGTCGACCTAAGTTCCAACGAGCAGTTCTTC; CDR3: CSARVDLSSNEQFF
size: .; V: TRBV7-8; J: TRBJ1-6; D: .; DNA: TGTGCCAGCAGCTCGGGGGGCGTTAAGTCACCCCTCCACTTT; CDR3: CASSSGGVKSPLHF
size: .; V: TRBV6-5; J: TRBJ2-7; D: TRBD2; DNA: TGTGCCAGCACTCCCGGGTGGGGTAGCGGGGGGACCTACGAGCAGTACTTC; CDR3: CASTPGWGSGGTYEQYF
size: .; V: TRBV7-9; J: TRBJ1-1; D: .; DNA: TGTGCCAGCAGTACGGACAGATTAAACACTGAAGCTTTCTTT; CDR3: CASSTDRLNTEAFF
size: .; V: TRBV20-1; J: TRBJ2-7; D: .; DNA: TGCAGTGCTGGGAGGGGGACGGGGGAGCAGTACTTC; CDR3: CSAGRGTGEQYF
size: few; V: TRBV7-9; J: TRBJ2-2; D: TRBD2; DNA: TGTGCCAGCAGCTCCGCGGGGGGCGTGAACGGGGAGCTGTTTTTT; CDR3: CASSSAGGVNGELFF
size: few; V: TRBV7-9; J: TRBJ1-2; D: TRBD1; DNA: TGTGCCAGCAGCTTATGGACAGGGGAACATGGCTACACCTTC; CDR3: CASSLWTGEHGYTF
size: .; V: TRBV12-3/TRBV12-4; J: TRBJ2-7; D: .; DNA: TGTGCCAGCACCCGCGGAGACGGCACCTACGAGCAGTACTTC; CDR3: CASTRGDGTYEQYF
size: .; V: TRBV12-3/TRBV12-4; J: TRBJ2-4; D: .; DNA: TGTGCCAGCAGTAGACAGACACTAGCCAAAAACATTCAGTACTTC; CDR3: CASSRQTLAKNIQYF
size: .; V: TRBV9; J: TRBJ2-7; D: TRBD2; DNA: TGTGCCAGCAGCCCATCTAGCGGTCCCTCCTACGAGCAGTACTTC; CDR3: CASSPSSGPSYEQYF
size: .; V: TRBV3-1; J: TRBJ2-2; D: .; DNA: TGTGCCAGCAGCCATGGGACAATGGAAAACACCGGGGAGCTGTTTTTT; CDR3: CASSHGTMENTGELFF